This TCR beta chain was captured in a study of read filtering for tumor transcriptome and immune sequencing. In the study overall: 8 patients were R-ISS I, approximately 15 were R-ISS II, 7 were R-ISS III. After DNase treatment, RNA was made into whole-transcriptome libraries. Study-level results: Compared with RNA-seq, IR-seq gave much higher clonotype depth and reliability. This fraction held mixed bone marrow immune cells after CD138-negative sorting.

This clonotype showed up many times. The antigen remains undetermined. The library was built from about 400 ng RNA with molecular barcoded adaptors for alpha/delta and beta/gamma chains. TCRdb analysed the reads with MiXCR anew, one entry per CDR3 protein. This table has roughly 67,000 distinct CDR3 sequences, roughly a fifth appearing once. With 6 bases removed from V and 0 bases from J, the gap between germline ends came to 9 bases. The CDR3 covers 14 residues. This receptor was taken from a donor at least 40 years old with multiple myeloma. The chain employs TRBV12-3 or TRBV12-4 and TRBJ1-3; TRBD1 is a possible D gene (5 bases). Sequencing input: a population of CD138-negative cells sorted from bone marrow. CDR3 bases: TGTGCCAGCAGCCGACAGACCTCTGGAAACACCATATATTTT. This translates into CASSRQTSGNTIYF.